This TCR beta chain was retrieved from a study of OX40 agonist ivuxolimab in advanced cancers. Study-level background: Administration of intravenous ivuxolimab to patients occurred every 2 weeks at 0.01 to 10 mg/kg. Study outcomes and limitations: Both CD4+ and CD8+ T cell populations in blood had undergone clonal expansion by week 6 at 0.1 to 3.0 mg/kg.

This table comes from immunoSEQ multiplex PCR, and its TCRdb copy is limited to in-frame clones, with some not included. The sample has approximately 60,000 clones, approximately 92% seen once. The CDR3 contains 14 residues. CDR1 WSHSY and CDR2 SAAADI come from the germline V gene. Germline trimming cut 6 bases from V and 1 base from J; bases unmatched to any gene: 2. Worth noting for this clone: No antigen is known for it.

Blood was sampled at baseline, cycle 4 day 1, and cycle 7 day 1. The sequence was obtained from an adult with an advanced solid tumor such as melanoma, head and neck, liver or kidney cancer. The chain recombines TRBV10-2 with TRBJ2-1; 8 nucleotides match TRBD1. The sample in question was CD4+ or CD8+ T cells sorted from blood, obtained in a trial of the OX40 agonist ivuxolimab. Here the CDR3 reads CASSQGASYNEQFF. In DNA form, the CDR3 reads TGCGCCAGCAGCCAGGGGGCTTCCTACAATGAGCAGTTCTTC.